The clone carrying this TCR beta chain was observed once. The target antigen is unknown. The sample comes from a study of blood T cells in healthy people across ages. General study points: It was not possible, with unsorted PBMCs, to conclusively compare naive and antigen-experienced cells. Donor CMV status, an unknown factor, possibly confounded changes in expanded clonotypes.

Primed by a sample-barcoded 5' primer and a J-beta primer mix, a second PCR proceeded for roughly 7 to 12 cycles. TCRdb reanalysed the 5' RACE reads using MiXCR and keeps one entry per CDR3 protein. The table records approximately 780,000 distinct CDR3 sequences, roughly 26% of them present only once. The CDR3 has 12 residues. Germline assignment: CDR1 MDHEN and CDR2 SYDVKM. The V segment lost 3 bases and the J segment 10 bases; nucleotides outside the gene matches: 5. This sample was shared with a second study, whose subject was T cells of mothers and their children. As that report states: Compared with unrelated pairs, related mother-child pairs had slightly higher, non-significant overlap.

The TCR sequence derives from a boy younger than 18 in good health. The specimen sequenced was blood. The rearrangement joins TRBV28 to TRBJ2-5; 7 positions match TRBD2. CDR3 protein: CASSFPQRGQYF. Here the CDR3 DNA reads TGTGCCAGCAGTTTTCCTCAGCGGGGCCAGTACTTC. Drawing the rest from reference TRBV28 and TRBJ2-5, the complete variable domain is DVKVTQSSRYLVKRTGEKVFLECVQDMDHENMFWYRQDPGLGLRLIYFSYDVKMKEKGDIPEGYSVSREKKERFSLILESASTNQTSMYLCASSFPQRGQYFGPGTRLLVL.